Listed here are 25 T cell receptor beta chains from one sample, sequenced in a study of T-cell memory formation after mild COVID-19. TCRdb re-called the 5' RACE reads through MiXCR, storing one row per CDR3 protein. The data show about 190,000 distinct CDR3 sequences, with roughly a tenth seen just once and 2.5% to 3.5% held by the top ten. The sequenced material came from PBMCs or a T cell subset sorted from them (not recorded which). These receptors all come from a man aged 18 to 29 who had mild COVID-19 (a few samples of this study predate the infection). Cell type and time point are not known.

This clonotype has ten or more counts. The chain links TRBV12-3 or TRBV12-4 to TRBJ2-3; 8 bases map to TRBD2. V lost 4 bases and J lost 6; bases outside the gene matches: 0. The CDR3 is 12 amino acids. In DNA, the CDR3 is TGTGCCAGCAGTTCGGGAGGGGATACGCAGTATTTT. Encoded protein: CASSSGGDTQYF.

This clonotype was counted between two and nine times. The chain is built from TRBV11-2 and TRBJ1-2; TRBD1 agrees at 7 bases. This CDR3 contains 19 residues. Germline V gene lookup returns CDR1 SGHAT and CDR2 FQNNGV. V shed 6 bases, J shed 1 base, and the junction held 20 bases outside the gene matches. The CDR3: CASRNPLDRRNTLNYGYTF. CDR3 DNA: TGTGCCAGCAGAAACCCCCTGGACAGGCGGAACACGCTTAACTATGGCTACACCTTC.

This clonotype was counted between two and nine times. The chain carries TRBV4-3 and TRBJ2-6; unclear D gene. The V gene's germline CDR1 is LGHNA and CDR2 YSLEER. There are 14 residues in the CDR3. V lost 2 bases and J lost 4, with 6 bases in between. The CDR3 nucleotides are TGCGCCAGCAGCCAAACCGCCGGGGCCAACGTCCTGACTTTC. Its protein product is CASSQTAGANVLTF.

This clonotype appeared a few times. V usage is TRBV7-2 and J usage is TRBJ1-1, with D unresolved. CDR1 is SGHTA, CDR2 FQGNSA, per germline. This CDR3 comprises 14 residues. Trimming took 0 bases from V and 3 from J, leaving 8 bases between them. In nucleotides, the CDR3 is TGTGCCAGCAGCTTAGCGGGAGGCTACACTGAAGCTTTCTTT. The encoded protein is CASSLAGGYTEAFF.

This clonotype was detected ten times or more. The chain carries TRBV7-2 and TRBJ2-1, with D possibly TRBD1 on 5 matching bases. The germline V and J ends were trimmed by 3 bases and 5 bases, with 14 bases remaining between them. The CDR3 has 15 residues. In germline, CDR1 is SGHTA, CDR2 FQGNSA. CDR3 amino acids: CASSLGHNRNNEQFF. The CDR3 DNA sequence: TGTGCCAGCAGCTTGGGGCACAACCGGAACAATGAGCAGTTCTTC.

This clonotype was recorded a few times. The V and J genes are TRBV9 and TRBJ2-5, with TRBD1 matching 7 bases. CDR1 and CDR2 (germline): SGDLS, YYNGEE. J lost 5 bases, V lost 0 bases, and 4 bases had no gene match. CDR3 length equals 14 residues. The CDR3 region has the DNA TGTGCCAGCAGCGTAGAAGGGGGCGGGGAGACCCAGTACTTC. Translated, it gives CASSVEGGGETQYF.

The chain recombines TRBV25-1 with TRBJ1-6; D perhaps matches TRBD1 (6 bases). Trimming took off 5 bases at V and 5 bases at J, with 10 bases between the two ends. Germline CDR1 MGHDK, CDR2 SYGVNS. CDR3 length: 14 amino acids. CDR3 coding DNA: TGTGCCAGCAGTTGGACAGTTCATAATTCACCCCTCCACTTT. Protein sequence: CASSWTVHNSPLHF.

This sequence joins TRBV6-5 and TRBJ1-5; 7 bases agree with TRBD1. Germline CDR1 reads MNHEY; CDR2 reads SVGAGI. This CDR3 spans 14 amino acids. The junction had 8 bases not matched to a gene; V was cut back by 6 bases and J by 6 bases. In DNA, the CDR3 is TGTGCCAGCAGAAACTACAGGGGAGGTCAGCCCCAGCATTTT. This encodes CASRNYRGGQPQHF.

This clonotype was counted only a few times. The chain is built from TRBV3-1 and TRBJ2-5; 9 positions match TRBD2. Looked up from germline, CDR1 is LGHDT and CDR2 is YNNKEL (reference sequence). The CDR3 runs 14 residues. V shed 4 bases and J 5 bases; nucleotides not matched to a gene: 5. CDR3: CASSLAGAAETQYF. The CDR3 DNA follows: TGTGCCAGCAGCCTAGCGGGGGCGGCGGAGACCCAGTACTTC.

This clonotype was seen a few times. The V call is TRBV29-1, the J call TRBJ2-2, with a possible D match to TRBD1 (6 bases). V lost 4 bases to trimming and J lost 5 bases, with 11 bases between them. CDR1 and CDR2 (germline): SQVTM, ANQGSEA. CDR3 size: 13 residues. CDR3 coding DNA: TGCAGCGTTGCAGGGGTAGTGACCGGGGAGCTGTTTTTT. Translated: CSVAGVVTGELFF.

This clonotype was picked up a small number of times. The rearrangement joins TRBV24-1 to TRBJ2-1, with TRBD2 as a possible D gene (6 bases). The CDR3 contains 14 residues. CDR1 and CDR2 from the germline V gene are KGHDR and SFDVKD. V lost 5 bases to trimming and J lost 5 bases, with 12 bases between them. The CDR3 DNA reads TGTGCCACCAGTGTCAGCGGGCGCCACAATGAGCAGTTCTTC. Protein sequence: CATSVSGRHNEQFF.

This chain uses TRBV29-1 with TRBJ1-3; D gene uncertain. The ends were cut back, 3 bases at V and 0 bases at J, with 9 bases in the middle. Germline CDR1 and CDR2: SQVTM and ANQGSEA. There are 14 residues in the CDR3. The CDR3 DNA follows: TGCAGCGTTGATCTGGGGATCTCTGGAAACACCATATATTTT. It codes for CSVDLGISGNTIYF.

This clonotype was detected ten times or more. The chain recombines TRBV29-1 with TRBJ1-1; D gene uncertain. Looked up from germline, CDR1 is SQVTM and CDR2 is ANQGSEA. The CDR3 spans 10 residues. The germline V and J ends were trimmed by 7 bases and 4 bases, with 7 bases remaining between them. The CDR3 DNA follows: TGCAGCGCCCGGGTCACTGAAGCTTTCTTT. Amino acids: CSARVTEAFF. Together with reference TRBV29-1 and TRBJ1-1, the CDR3 gives the full variable domain: SAVISQKPSRDICQRGTSLTIQCQVDSQVTMMFWYRQQPGQSLTLIATANQGSEATYESGFVIDKFPISRPNLTFSTLTVSNMSPEDSSIYLCSARVTEAFFGQGTRLTVV.

J is TRBJ2-3 and V is TRBV20-1; 7 bases line up with TRBD1. This CDR3 is built from 12 residues. The V and J ends lost 8 bases and 2 bases, in that order; junction bases with no gene match: 4. The germline V gene encodes CDR1 DFQATT and CDR2 SNEGSKA (reference sequence). The CDR3 loop reads CSQGGVTDTQYF. In DNA form, the CDR3 reads TGCAGTCAAGGGGGCGTCACAGATACGCAGTATTTT.

This clonotype was seen many times. The V gene is TRBV7-6, the J gene TRBJ2-1; 8 positions agree with TRBD2. CDR1 SGHVS and CDR2 FNYEAQ come from the germline V gene. The J segment lost 3 bases and the V segment lost 5 bases, leaving 9 bases of the junction unmatched. The CDR3 has 16 amino acids. The CDR3: CASSPEAGANYNEQFF. CDR3 DNA: TGTGCCAGCAGCCCGGAAGCGGGGGCCAACTACAATGAGCAGTTCTTC.

This clonotype was seen a few times. This chain's CDR3 is CASSLVTSGEETQYF. CDR3 DNA sequence: TGCGCCAGCAGCTTGGTAACTAGCGGGGAGGAGACCCAGTACTTC. The V call is TRBV5-1, the J call TRBJ2-5, with 10 positions matching TRBD2. V dropped 0 bases and J dropped 5; count of bases not matched to a gene: 4. Germline CDR1 reads SGHRS; CDR2 reads YFSETQ. The CDR3 has 15 amino acids.

In this sample, this clonotype turned up a few times. At one boundary the junction diverges from the germline segment, which might be a read error. V usage is TRBV5-1 and J usage is TRBJ2-1; weak D call: TRBD2 (6 bases). The CDR3 is made up of 12 amino acids. The V gene's germline CDR1 is SGHRS and CDR2 YFSETQ. The CDR3 spells CASSFLEGWPIF. The CDR3 nucleotides are TGCGCCAGCAGCTTTTTGGAGGGATGGCCAATCTTC.

The sample holds many counts of this clonotype. The chain employs TRBV5-1 and TRBJ2-1; 7 nucleotides line up with TRBD1. Unmatched junction bases numbered 9, after V lost 3 bases and J lost 0 bases. Germline assignment: CDR1 SGHRS and CDR2 YFSETQ. The CDR3 length is 17 residues. Here the CDR3 reads CASSSRQQGSSYNEQFF. The CDR3 DNA follows: TGCGCCAGCAGCTCGCGGCAACAGGGGAGCTCCTACAATGAGCAGTTCTTC.

This clonotype was seen more than once but under ten times. The chain links TRBV25-1 to TRBJ2-1, with TRBD1 identical over 11 bases. Unmatched junction bases numbered 11, after V lost 6 bases and J lost 1 base. Germline CDR1 and CDR2: MGHDK and SYGVNS. This CDR3 has 18 residues. CDR3 bases: TGTGCCAGCAGGGACGGACAGGGGGCCCTGGGGTCCTACAATGAGCAGTTCTTC. This gives the protein CASRDGQGALGSYNEQFF.

This chain joins TRBV20-1 and TRBJ2-3; 8 bases map to TRBD2. The V and J ends lost 1 base and 14 bases, in that order; junction bases with no gene match: 11. The CDR3 runs 13 residues. CDR1 DFQATT and CDR2 SNEGSKA come from the germline V gene (reference sequence). The CDR3 DNA reads TGCAGTGCTAGAGGGAGGGGGGGGACTAGGGCGTATTTT. Translated, it gives CSARGRGGTRAYF.

J is TRBJ2-4 and V is TRBV7-9; D possibly matches TRBD1 or TRBD2 (5 bases each). The V gene's germline CDR1 is SEHNR and CDR2 FQNEAQ (reference sequence). Trimming took off 6 bases at V and 7 bases at J, with 13 bases between the two ends. This CDR3 contains 13 residues. The CDR3 nucleotides are TGTGCCAGCAGTAAGACAGAGGGGAACATTCAGTACTTC. This codes for CASSKTEGNIQYF.

The rearrangement uses TRBV4-1 and TRBJ1-2; maybe TRBD1 (5 bases). V shed 2 bases and J shed 5 bases, with 12 bases lying between them. The CDR3 extends over 14 amino acids. Germline CDR1 reads MGHRA; CDR2 reads YSYEKL. The DNA of the CDR3 is TGCGCCAGCAGCCAATCTGATTGGGGGTATGGCTACACCTTC. Its translation is CASSQSDWGYGYTF.

This clonotype has only a few counts. V gene TRBV19 combines with J gene TRBJ1-6, with unresolved D. The CDR3 consists of 18 residues. Germline V CDR1 and CDR2: LNHDA, SQIVND (reference sequence). V was shortened by 6 bases and J by 0 bases, with 18 bases between the two germline ends. In DNA, the CDR3 is TGTGCCAGTAGGGCCTCGAGTGTTCGGAGCTCCTATAATTCACCCCTCCACTTT. Protein product: CASRASSVRSSYNSPLHF.

CDR3 bases: TGTGCTAGTCGGGACAGGCGGTCCTACGAGCAGTACTTC. Protein: CASRDRRSYEQYF. This chain uses TRBV12-5 with TRBJ2-7; 8 bases are shared with TRBD1. Germline V CDR1 and CDR2: LGHNT, FRNRAP. J gave up 1 base and V 8 bases, and 4 bases lay outside the gene matches. The CDR3 totals 13 residues.

V and J are TRBV20-1 and TRBJ2-7; possible D gene TRBD1, 5 bases. The CDR3 has 14 amino acids. V lost 1 base to trimming and J lost 2 bases, with 12 bases between them. Germline V gene lookup returns CDR1 DFQATT and CDR2 SNEGSKA (reference sequence). The chain's CDR3 is CSARAMTATYEQYF. CDR3 coding DNA: TGCAGTGCTAGAGCGATGACAGCCACCTACGAGCAGTACTTC.